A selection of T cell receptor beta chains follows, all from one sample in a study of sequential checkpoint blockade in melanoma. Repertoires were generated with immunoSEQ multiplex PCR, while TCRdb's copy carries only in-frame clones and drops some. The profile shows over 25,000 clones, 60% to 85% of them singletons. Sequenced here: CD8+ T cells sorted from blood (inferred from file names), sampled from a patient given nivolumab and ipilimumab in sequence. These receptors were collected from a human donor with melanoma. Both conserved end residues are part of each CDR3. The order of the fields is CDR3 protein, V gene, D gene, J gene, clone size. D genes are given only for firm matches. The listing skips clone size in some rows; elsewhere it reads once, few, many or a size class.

CDR3aa: CASSRDREGGELFF
v_gene: TRBV4-1
d_gene: TRBD1
j_gene: TRBJ2-2
abundance: -

CDR3aa: CSVVRGTDNNEQFF
v_gene: TRBV29-1
d_gene: -
j_gene: TRBJ2-1
abundance: -

CDR3aa: CASSEGIAGGNEQFF
v_gene: TRBV6-1
d_gene: TRBD2
j_gene: TRBJ2-1
abundance: few

CDR3aa: CAWSLGQPGELFF
v_gene: TRBV30
d_gene: -
j_gene: TRBJ2-2
abundance: few

CDR3aa: CSVDTRDRGGGYTF
v_gene: TRBV29-1
d_gene: TRBD1
j_gene: TRBJ1-2
abundance: -

CDR3aa: CASSNPGLGTDTQYF
v_gene: TRBV5-8
d_gene: -
j_gene: TRBJ2-3
abundance: -

CDR3aa: CASGTGHHYEQYF
v_gene: TRBV27
d_gene: -
j_gene: TRBJ2-7
abundance: -

CDR3aa: CASSLGTGKNQPQHF
v_gene: TRBV7-3
d_gene: TRBD1
j_gene: TRBJ1-5
abundance: -

CDR3aa: CASSRRDRVATNEKLFF
v_gene: TRBV5-4
d_gene: TRBD1
j_gene: TRBJ1-4
abundance: -

CDR3aa: CASSPKGAGNTIYF
v_gene: TRBV4-1
d_gene: -
j_gene: TRBJ1-3
abundance: once

CDR3aa: CASSLLQGRRAEAFF
v_gene: TRBV16
d_gene: -
j_gene: TRBJ1-1
abundance: -

CDR3aa: CASSQDPSGGGPYEQYF
v_gene: TRBV4-2
d_gene: -
j_gene: TRBJ2-7
abundance: -

CDR3aa: CASSTGTASNQPQHF
v_gene: TRBV19
d_gene: TRBD1
j_gene: TRBJ1-5
abundance: -

CDR3aa: CAWSGGAGGSYEQYF
v_gene: TRBV30
d_gene: TRBD1
j_gene: TRBJ2-7
abundance: -

CDR3aa: CASSLSRTDSGLYF
v_gene: TRBV27
d_gene: -
j_gene: TRBJ2-7
abundance: -

CDR3aa: CASTSSYEQYF
v_gene: TRBV2
d_gene: -
j_gene: -
abundance: -

CDR3aa: CASSLGTGDSPLHF
v_gene: TRBV7-9
d_gene: TRBD1
j_gene: TRBJ1-6
abundance: -

CDR3aa: CASSFGTGGYEQYF
v_gene: TRBV7-6
d_gene: TRBD1
j_gene: TRBJ2-7
abundance: -

CDR3aa: CASSPSAEAFF
v_gene: TRBV28
d_gene: -
j_gene: TRBJ1-1
abundance: -

CDR3aa: CASSGTVGFTDTQYF
v_gene: TRBV6-1
d_gene: TRBD1
j_gene: TRBJ2-3
abundance: -

CDR3aa: CASSLGGQGPDNEQFF
v_gene: TRBV13
d_gene: TRBD1
j_gene: TRBJ2-1
abundance: -

CDR3aa: CASSLGWGGGSNTEAFF
v_gene: TRBV5-4
d_gene: -
j_gene: TRBJ1-1
abundance: -

CDR3aa: CASSADTSSYNEQFF
v_gene: TRBV9
d_gene: -
j_gene: TRBJ2-1
abundance: -

CDR3aa: CASSQEPGVFYEQYF
v_gene: TRBV11-2
d_gene: -
j_gene: TRBJ2-7
abundance: once

CDR3aa: CASSLNSEGSGNTIYF
v_gene: TRBV5-1
d_gene: -
j_gene: TRBJ1-3
abundance: once

CDR3aa: CASRTRGYEQYF
v_gene: TRBV6-5
d_gene: -
j_gene: -
abundance: -

CDR3aa: CASSEAAWSQPQHF
v_gene: TRBV2
d_gene: -
j_gene: TRBJ1-5
abundance: few

CDR3aa: CASSAYSGANVLTF
v_gene: TRBV5-6
d_gene: -
j_gene: TRBJ2-6
abundance: -

CDR3aa: CASSPSTGGLGYGYTF
v_gene: TRBV5-1
d_gene: TRBD1
j_gene: TRBJ1-2
abundance: few

CDR3aa: CASSIAGGFSYNEQFF
v_gene: TRBV19
d_gene: -
j_gene: TRBJ2-1
abundance: -

CDR3aa: CASSPRDSYEQYF
v_gene: TRBV28
d_gene: TRBD1
j_gene: TRBJ2-7
abundance: once

CDR3aa: CASSLGQGIGYTIYF
v_gene: TRBV5-6
d_gene: TRBD1
j_gene: TRBJ1-3
abundance: -

CDR3aa: CASSQGGGAYGYTF
v_gene: TRBV14
d_gene: -
j_gene: TRBJ1-2
abundance: -

CDR3aa: CASRQGSGYGYTF
v_gene: TRBV6-1
d_gene: TRBD1
j_gene: TRBJ1-2
abundance: -

CDR3aa: CASSLLGAPEQYF
v_gene: TRBV27
d_gene: -
j_gene: TRBJ2-7
abundance: once

CDR3aa: CASSSLVTRTAISYNEQFF
v_gene: TRBV28
d_gene: -
j_gene: TRBJ2-1
abundance: -

CDR3aa: CASSYSRTLNTEAFF
v_gene: TRBV6-5
d_gene: -
j_gene: TRBJ1-1
abundance: -

CDR3aa: CASSIYGTGKEKLFF
v_gene: TRBV19
d_gene: TRBD1
j_gene: TRBJ1-4
abundance: -

CDR3aa: CASSFWGLADNEQFF
v_gene: TRBV7-8
d_gene: -
j_gene: TRBJ2-1
abundance: -

CDR3aa: CASSPLREINQPQHF
v_gene: TRBV9
d_gene: -
j_gene: TRBJ1-5
abundance: few

CDR3aa: CASTHHPQGFTYEQYF
v_gene: TRBV28
d_gene: -
j_gene: TRBJ2-7
abundance: few

CDR3aa: CASSPSRGRSNQPQHF
v_gene: TRBV7-3
d_gene: -
j_gene: TRBJ1-5
abundance: -

CDR3aa: CASSLNRGATEAFF
v_gene: TRBV28
d_gene: TRBD1
j_gene: TRBJ1-1
abundance: -

CDR3aa: CASSVGLELTDTQYF
v_gene: TRBV9
d_gene: -
j_gene: TRBJ2-3
abundance: -

CDR3aa: CASSLSRRAAGGRANVLTF
v_gene: TRBV11-3
d_gene: -
j_gene: TRBJ2-6
abundance: -

CDR3aa: CASSILGPKNEQYF
v_gene: TRBV19
d_gene: -
j_gene: TRBJ2-7
abundance: -

CDR3aa: CASSLQGADYQPQHF
v_gene: TRBV28
d_gene: TRBD1
j_gene: TRBJ1-5
abundance: -